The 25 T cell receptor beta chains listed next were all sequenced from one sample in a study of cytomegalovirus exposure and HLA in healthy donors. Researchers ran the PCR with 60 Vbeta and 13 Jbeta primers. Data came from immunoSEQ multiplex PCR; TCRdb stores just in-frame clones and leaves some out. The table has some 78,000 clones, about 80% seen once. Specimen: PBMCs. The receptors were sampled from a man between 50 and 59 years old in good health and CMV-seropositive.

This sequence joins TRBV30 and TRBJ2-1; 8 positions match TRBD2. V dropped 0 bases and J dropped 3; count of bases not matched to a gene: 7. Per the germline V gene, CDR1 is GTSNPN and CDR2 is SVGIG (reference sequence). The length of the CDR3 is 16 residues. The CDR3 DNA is TGTGCCTGGAGTGTACGGGGGGGATCCGGCTACAATGAGCAGTTCTTC. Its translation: CAWSVRGGSGYNEQFF.

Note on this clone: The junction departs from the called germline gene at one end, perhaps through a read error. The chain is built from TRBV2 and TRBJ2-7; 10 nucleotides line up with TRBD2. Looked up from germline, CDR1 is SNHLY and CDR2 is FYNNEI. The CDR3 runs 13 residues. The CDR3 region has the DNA TGTGCCAGCAGTGAAGCGCTGGCTAGCGGGAGTCGTTTC. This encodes CASSEALASGSRF.

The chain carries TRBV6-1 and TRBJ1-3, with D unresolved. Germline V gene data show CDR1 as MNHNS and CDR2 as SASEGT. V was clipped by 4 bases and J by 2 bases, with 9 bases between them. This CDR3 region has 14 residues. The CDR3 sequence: CASSVSTAGNTIYF. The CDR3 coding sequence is TGTGCCAGCAGTGTCTCCACGGCTGGAAACACCATATATTTT.

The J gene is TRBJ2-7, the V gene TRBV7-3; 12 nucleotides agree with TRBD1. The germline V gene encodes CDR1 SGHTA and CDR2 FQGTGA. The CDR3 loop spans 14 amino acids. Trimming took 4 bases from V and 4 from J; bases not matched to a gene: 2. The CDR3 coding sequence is TGTGCCAGCAGCTGGGACAGGGGGCCGTACGAGCAGTACTTC. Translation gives CASSWDRGPYEQYF.

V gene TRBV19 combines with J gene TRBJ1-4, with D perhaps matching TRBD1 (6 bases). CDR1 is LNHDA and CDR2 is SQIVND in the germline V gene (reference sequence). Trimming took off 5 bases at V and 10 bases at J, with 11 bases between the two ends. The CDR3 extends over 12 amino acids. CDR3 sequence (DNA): TGTGCCAGTAGTCGGTCAGGGGTAAAACTGTTTTTT. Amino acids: CASSRSGVKLFF.

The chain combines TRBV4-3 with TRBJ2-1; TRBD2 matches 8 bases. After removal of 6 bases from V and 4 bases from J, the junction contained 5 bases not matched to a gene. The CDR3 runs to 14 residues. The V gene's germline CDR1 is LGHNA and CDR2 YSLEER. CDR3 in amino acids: CASSLAGVYNEQFF. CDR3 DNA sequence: TGCGCCAGCAGTCTAGCGGGTGTGTACAATGAGCAGTTCTTC.

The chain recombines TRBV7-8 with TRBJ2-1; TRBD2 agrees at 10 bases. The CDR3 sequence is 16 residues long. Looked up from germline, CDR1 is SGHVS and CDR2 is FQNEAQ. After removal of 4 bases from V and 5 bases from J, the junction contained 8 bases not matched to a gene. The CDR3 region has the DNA TGTGCCAGCAGCTCCCCCGGGACTAGCGACGACAATGAGCAGTTCTTC. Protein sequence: CASSSPGTSDDNEQFF. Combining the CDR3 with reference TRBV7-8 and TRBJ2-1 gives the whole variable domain GAGVSQSPRYKVAKRGQDVALRCDPISGHVSLFWYQQALGQGPEFLTYFQNEAQLDKSGLPSDRFFAERPEGSVSTLKIQRTQQEDSAVYLCASSSPGTSDDNEQFFGPGTRLTVL.

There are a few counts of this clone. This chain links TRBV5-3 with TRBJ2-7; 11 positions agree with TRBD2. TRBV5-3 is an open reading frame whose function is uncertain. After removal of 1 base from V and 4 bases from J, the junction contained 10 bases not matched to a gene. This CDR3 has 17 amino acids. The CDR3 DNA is TGTGCCAGAAGCTTGAGTACGCGACTAGCGGGATCTTACGAGCAGTACTTC. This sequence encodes CARSLSTRLAGSYEQYF.

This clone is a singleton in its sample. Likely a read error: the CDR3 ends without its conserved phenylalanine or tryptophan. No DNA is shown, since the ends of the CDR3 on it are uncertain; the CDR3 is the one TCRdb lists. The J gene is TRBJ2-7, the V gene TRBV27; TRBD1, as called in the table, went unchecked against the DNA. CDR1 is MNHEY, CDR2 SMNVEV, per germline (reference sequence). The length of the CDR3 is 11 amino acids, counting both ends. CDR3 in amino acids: CARYRGLGLGD.

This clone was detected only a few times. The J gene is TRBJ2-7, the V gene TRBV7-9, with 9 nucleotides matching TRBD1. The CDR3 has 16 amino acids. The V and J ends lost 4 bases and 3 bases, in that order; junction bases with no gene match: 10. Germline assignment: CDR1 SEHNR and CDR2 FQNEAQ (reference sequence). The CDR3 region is CASSYSARQGDYEQYF. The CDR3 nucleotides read TGTGCCAGCAGCTACTCAGCCCGACAGGGGGACTACGAGCAGTACTTC.

CDR3 DNA sequence: TGCAGCGTTCGGACCCCTCGCGGGAGCCTACAGAGCTCCTACAATGAGCAGTTCTTC. Protein product: CSVRTPRGSLQSSYNEQFF. The chain recombines TRBV29-1 with TRBJ2-1; 7 bases are shared with TRBD2. The junction had 19 bases not matched to a gene; V was cut back by 5 bases and J by 0 bases. From germline, CDR1 is SQVTM and CDR2 ANQGSEA. The CDR3 has 19 residues.

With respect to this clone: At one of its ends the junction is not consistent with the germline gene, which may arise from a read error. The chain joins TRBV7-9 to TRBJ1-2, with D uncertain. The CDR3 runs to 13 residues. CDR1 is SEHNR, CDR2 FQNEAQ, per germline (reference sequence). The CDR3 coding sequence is TGTTCCAGCAGCACGAGCGTTAATTATGGCTACACCTTC. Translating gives CSSSTSVNYGYTF.

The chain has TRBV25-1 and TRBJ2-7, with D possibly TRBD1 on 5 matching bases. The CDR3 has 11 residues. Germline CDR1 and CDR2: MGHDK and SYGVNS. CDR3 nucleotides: TGTGTCAGTTCCTGGGGCCACGAGCAGTACTTC. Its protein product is CVSSWGHEQYF.

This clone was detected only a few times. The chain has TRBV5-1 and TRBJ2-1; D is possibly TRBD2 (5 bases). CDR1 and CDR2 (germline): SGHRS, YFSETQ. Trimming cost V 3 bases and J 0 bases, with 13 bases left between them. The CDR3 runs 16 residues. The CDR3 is CASSWTVRSSYNEQFF. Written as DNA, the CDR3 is TGCGCCAGCAGCTGGACTGTAAGGAGCTCCTACAATGAGCAGTTCTTC. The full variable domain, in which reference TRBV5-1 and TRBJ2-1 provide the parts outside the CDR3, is KAGVTQTPRYLIKTRGQQVTLSCSPISGHRSVSWYQQTPGQGLQFLFEYFSETQRNKGNFPGRFSGRQFSNSRSEMNVSTLELGDSALYLCASSWTVRSSYNEQFFGPGTRLTVL.

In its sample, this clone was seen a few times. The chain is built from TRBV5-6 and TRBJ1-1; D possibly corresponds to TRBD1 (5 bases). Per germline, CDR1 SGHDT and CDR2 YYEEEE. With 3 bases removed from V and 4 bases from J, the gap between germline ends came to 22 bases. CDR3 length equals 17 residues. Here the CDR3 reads CASSWAGTSFGATEAFF. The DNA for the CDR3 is TGTGCCAGCAGCTGGGCCGGGACTTCCTTCGGGGCCACTGAAGCTTTCTTT.

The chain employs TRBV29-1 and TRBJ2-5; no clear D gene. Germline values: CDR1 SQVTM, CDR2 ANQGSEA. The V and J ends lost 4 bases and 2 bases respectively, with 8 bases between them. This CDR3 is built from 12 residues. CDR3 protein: CSVVLPQETQYF. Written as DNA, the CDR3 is TGCAGCGTTGTTCTTCCTCAAGAGACCCAGTACTTC.

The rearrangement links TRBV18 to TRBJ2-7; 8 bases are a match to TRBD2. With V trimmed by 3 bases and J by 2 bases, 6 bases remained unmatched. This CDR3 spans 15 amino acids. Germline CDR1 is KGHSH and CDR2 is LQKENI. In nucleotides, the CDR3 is TGTGCCAGCTCACCCTCGGCGGGAGGAGCCTACGAGCAGTACTTC. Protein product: CASSPSAGGAYEQYF.

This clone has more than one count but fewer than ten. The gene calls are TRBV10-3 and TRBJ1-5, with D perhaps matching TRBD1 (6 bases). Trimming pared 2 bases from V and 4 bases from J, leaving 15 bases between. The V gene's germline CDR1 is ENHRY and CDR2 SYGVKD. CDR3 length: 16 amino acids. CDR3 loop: CAISEHPQGLNQPQHF. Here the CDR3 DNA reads TGTGCCATCAGTGAGCACCCACAGGGATTAAATCAGCCCCAGCATTTT.

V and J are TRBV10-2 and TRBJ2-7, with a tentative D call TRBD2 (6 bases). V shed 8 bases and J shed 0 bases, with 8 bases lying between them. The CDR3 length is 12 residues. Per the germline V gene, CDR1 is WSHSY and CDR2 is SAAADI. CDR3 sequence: CASLALSYEQYF. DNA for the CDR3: TGCGCCAGCCTAGCGCTCTCCTACGAGCAGTACTTC.

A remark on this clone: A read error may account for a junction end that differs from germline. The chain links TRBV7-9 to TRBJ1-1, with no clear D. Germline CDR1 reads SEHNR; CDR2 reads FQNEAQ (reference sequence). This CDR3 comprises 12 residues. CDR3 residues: CSSSTANTEAFF. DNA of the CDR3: TGTTCCAGCAGCACAGCCAACACTGAAGCTTTCTTT.

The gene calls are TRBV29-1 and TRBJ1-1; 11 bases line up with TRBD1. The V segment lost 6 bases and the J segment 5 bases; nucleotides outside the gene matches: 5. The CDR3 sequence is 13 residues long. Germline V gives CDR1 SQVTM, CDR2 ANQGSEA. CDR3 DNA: TGCAGCGTATGGACAGGGGGCTGGACTGAAGCTTTCTTT. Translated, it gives CSVWTGGWTEAFF.

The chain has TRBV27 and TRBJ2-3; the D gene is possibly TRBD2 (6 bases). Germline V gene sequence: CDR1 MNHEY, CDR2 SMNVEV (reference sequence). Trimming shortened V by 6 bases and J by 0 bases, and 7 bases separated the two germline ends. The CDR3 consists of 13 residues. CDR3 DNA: TGTGCCAGCAGGGGGACTAGCACAGATACGCAGTATTTT. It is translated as CASRGTSTDTQYF.

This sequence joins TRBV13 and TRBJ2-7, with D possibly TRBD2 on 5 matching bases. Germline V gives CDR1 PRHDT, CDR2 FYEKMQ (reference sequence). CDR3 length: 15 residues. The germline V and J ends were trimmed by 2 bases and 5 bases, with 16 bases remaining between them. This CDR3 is CASSLPGLRIHEQYF. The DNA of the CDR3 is TGTGCCAGCAGCTTACCCGGACTTAGAATCCACGAGCAGTACTTC.

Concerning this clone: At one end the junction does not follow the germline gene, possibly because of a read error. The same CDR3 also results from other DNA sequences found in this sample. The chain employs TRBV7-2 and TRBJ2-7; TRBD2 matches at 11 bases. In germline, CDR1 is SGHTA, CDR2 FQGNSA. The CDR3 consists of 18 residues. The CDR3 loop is CASSLALAGASIIYEQYF. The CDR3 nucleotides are TGTGCCAGCAGCCTAGCACTAGCGGGAGCCTCAATCATCTACGAGCAGTACTTC.

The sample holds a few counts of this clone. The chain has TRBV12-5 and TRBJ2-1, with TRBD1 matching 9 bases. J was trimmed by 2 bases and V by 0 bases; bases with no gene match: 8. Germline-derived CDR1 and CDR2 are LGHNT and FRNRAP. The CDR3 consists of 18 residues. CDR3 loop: CASGLVRDRVSPYNEQFF. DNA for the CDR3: TGTGCTAGTGGTTTGGTGAGGGACAGGGTGTCCCCCTACAATGAGCAGTTCTTC.